This TCR beta chain was observed in a study of PD-L1 blockade in urothelial cancer. Turning to the study itself: At 3 weeks (second dose) and 6 weeks after starting treatment, blood was analyzed.

Sequencing used immunoSEQ multiplex PCR; TCRdb keeps in-frame clones, though not all of them. The sample shows 45,000 to 60,000 clones, over 75% of them seen only once. Trimming took 4 bases from V and 6 from J; bases not matched to a gene: 7. Germline values: CDR1 SQVTM, CDR2 ANQGSEA. This CDR3 spans 14 amino acids. The specimen comprised PBMCs, sampled around atezolizumab (anti-PD-L1) treatment. This chain joins TRBV29-1 and TRBJ2-1; 9 positions agree with TRBD2. The sequence was obtained from a man aged 35-49 years with urothelial cancer. The CDR3 here is CSVAVSGSGNEQFF. The CDR3 bases are TGCAGCGTTGCGGTTAGCGGGAGCGGCAATGAGCAGTTCTTC.